This paragraph covers one T cell receptor beta chain sequence. Antigen unknown. Combining a sample-barcoded 5' primer with a J-beta primer mix, a second PCR ran for about 6 to 12 cycles. With 12 random nucleotides, a template-switch adaptor tagged each individual cDNA molecule. TCRdb recomputed calls from the 5' RACE reads with MiXCR, one row per CDR3 protein. The data contain around 750,000 distinct CDR3 sequences, less than 70% of them singletons. V was shortened by 3 bases and J by 8 bases, with 19 bases between the two germline ends. CDR1 and CDR2 (germline): DFQATT, SNEGSKA (reference sequence). The CDR3 is made up of 14 amino acids. The record originates from a study of blood T cells in healthy people across ages. Study outcomes and limitations: Measured against age, TCR beta diversity per million T cells decreased in a roughly linear manner.

The chain couples TRBV20-1 to TRBJ1-2, with a tentative D call TRBD1 (6 bases). The sample comprised blood. This TCR was sampled from a man aged 80 or over in good health. CDR3 sequence (DNA): TGCAGTGCTAGCCGCCCAATCACAGGGAACGGCTACACCTTC. Its protein product is CSASRPITGNGYTF.